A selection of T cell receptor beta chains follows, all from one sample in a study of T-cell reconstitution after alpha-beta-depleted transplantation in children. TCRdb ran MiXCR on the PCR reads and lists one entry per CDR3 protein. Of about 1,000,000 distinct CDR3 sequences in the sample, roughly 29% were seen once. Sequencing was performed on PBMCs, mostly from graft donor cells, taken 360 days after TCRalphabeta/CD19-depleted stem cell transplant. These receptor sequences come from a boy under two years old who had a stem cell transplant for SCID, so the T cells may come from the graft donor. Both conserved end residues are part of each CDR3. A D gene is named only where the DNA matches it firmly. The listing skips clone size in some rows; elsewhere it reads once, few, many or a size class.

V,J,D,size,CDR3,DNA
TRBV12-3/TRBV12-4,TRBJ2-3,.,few,CASSFGDRTTDTQYF,TGTGCCAGCAGTTTCGGTGACCGAACCACAGATACGCAGTATTTT
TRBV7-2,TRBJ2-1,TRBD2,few,CASSLGGTINEQFF,TGTGCCAGCAGCTTAGGAGGGACTATAAATGAGCAGTTCTTC
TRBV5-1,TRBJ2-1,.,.,CASSLDYSYNEQFF,TGCGCCAGCAGCTTAGACTACTCCTACAATGAGCAGTTCTTC
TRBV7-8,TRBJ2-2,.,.,CASSSLGREATGELFF,TGTGCCAGCAGCTCCCTCGGCAGGGAGGCCACCGGGGAGCTGTTTTTT
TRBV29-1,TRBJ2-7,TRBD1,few,CSVERLTGGYEQYF,TGCAGCGTTGAGCGCTTGACAGGGGGCTACGAGCAGTACTTC
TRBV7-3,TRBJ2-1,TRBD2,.,CASSLTPKIFHSGRLYNEQFF,TGTGCCAGCAGCTTAACCCCAAAAATTTTCCATAGCGGGCGACTCTACAATGAGCAGTTCTTC
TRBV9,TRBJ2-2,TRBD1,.,CASSPRQGSGELFF,TGTGCCAGCAGCCCACGACAGGGCAGCGGGGAGCTGTTTTTT
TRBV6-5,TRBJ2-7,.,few,CASSYSGSPYEQYF,TGTGCCAGCAGTTACTCTGGGAGCCCCTACGAGCAGTACTTC
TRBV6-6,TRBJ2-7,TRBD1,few,CASSYDRVNEQYF,TGTGCCAGCAGTTACGACAGGGTCAACGAGCAGTACTTC
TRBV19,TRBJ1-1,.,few,CASSERQENTEAFF,TGTGCCAGTAGTGAGAGACAGGAGAACACTGAAGCTTTCTTT
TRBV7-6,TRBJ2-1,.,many,CASSLRRIAEQFF,TGTGCCAGCAGCTTAAGGAGGATTGCTGAGCAGTTCTTC
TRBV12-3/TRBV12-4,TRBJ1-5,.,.,CASSPGHFSNQPQHF,TGTGCCAGCAGCCCGGGACACTTTAGCAATCAGCCCCAGCATTTT
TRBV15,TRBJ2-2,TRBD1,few,CATRDRGNTGELFF,TGTGCCACCAGGGACAGGGGGAACACCGGGGAGCTGTTTTTT